The entry below describes one T cell receptor (beta chain). The sample belongs to a study of blood T cell repertoires in COVID-19. Study information: Donors in the United States, Italy and Spain gave samples during acute or convalescent COVID-19.

Germline-derived CDR1 and CDR2 are SNHLY and FYNNEI. The CDR3 has 15 amino acids. V lost 2 bases, J lost 5 bases, and 6 bases stayed unmatched. Original processing methods: Cell counts per sample came from amplifying reference gene primers. Libraries were prepared by immunoSEQ multiplex PCR; TCRdb keeps only in-frame clonotypes and omits some of them. D and trimming were read from the DNA, whereas the V and J calls and clone size are those reported in that table. The table records 300,000 to 350,000 clones, around nine tenths of them present only once. The chain has TRBV2 and TRBJ2-3; 8 bases fit TRBD2. The TCR comes from a woman aged 25 to 39 with COVID-19, enrolled during active disease. The sequencing sample was made of peripheral blood. The CDR3 loop is CASSESRLAGDTQYF. CDR3 sequence (DNA): TGTGCCAGCAGTGAAAGCCGGCTAGCGGGAGATACGCAGTATTTT.